This T cell receptor beta chain came from a study of blood T cell repertoires in COVID-19. Whole-study context: T cells, B-cell-depleted T cells, or PBMCs supplied cDNA or gDNA.

Original handling: Reference gene primer amplification yielded estimated nucleated cell counts. TCRdb keeps only in-frame clones here, not all; method: immunoSEQ multiplex PCR. V and J calls plus clone size are reproduced from that table; the DNA served to infer D and trimming. The table records some 93,000 clones, about 80% of them present only once. The germline V gene has CDR1 KGHSH and CDR2 LQKENI. The germline V and J ends were trimmed by 6 bases and 5 bases, with 17 bases remaining between them. CDR3 length equals 14 residues. The V gene is TRBV18, the J gene TRBJ2-7; a possible D gene is TRBD2 (5 bases). The sample consisted of peripheral blood. This TCR was recovered from a man between 65 and 85 years old with acute or convalescent COVID-19. The CDR3 here is CASSDTLGRDEQYF. The CDR3 DNA sequence: TGTGCCAGCTCGGATACCCTGGGGAGAGACGAGCAGTACTTC.